The clone carrying this T cell receptor beta chain was found many times. Its target is not known. Researchers amplified the TCR beta CDR3 regions from RNA transcripts. First-round RT-PCR targeting the TCR CDR3 was performed with the HTBI primer set. TCRdb used MiXCR to reprocess the multiplex PCR reads, holding one entry per CDR3 protein. The sample gives around 350,000 distinct CDR3 sequences, roughly 15% of which show up once; about 20% is in the top ten. Germline CDR1 and CDR2: MNHNY and SVGAGI (reference sequence). CDR3 length: 17 residues. V shed 2 bases and J shed 4 bases, with 17 bases lying between them. The sample comes from a study of T cells in Graves' hyperthyroidism and ophthalmopathy. Study outcomes and limitations: Model predictions of ophthalmopathy came a median approximately 6.2 months before onset.

The genes are TRBV6-6 and TRBJ2-2, with D perhaps TRBD1 (6 bases). Specimen: blood. The origin of this receptor is a woman aged 25 to 39 with Graves' ophthalmopathy. In nucleotides, the CDR3 is TGTGCCAGCAGTTACCTGCATCAGACAGGACTCACCGGGGAGCTGTTTTTT. Protein sequence: CASSYLHQTGLTGELFF.